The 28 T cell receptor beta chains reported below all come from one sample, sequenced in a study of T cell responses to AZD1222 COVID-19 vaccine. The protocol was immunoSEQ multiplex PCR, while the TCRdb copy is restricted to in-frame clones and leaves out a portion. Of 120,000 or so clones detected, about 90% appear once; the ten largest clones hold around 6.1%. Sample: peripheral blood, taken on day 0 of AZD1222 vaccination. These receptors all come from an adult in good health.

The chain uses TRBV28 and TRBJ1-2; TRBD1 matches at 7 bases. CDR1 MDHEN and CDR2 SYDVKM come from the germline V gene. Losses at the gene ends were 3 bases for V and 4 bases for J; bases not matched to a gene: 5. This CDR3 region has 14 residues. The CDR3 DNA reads TGTGCCAGCAGTTTCCAGGGGGTAACCTATGGCTACACCTTC. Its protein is CASSFQGVTYGYTF.

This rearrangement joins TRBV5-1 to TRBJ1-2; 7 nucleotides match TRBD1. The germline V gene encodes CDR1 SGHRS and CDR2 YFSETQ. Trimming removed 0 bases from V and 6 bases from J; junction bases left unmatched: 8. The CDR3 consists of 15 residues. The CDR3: CASSLAKGTDNGYTF. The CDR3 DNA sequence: TGCGCCAGCAGCTTGGCCAAGGGGACAGACAATGGCTACACCTTC.

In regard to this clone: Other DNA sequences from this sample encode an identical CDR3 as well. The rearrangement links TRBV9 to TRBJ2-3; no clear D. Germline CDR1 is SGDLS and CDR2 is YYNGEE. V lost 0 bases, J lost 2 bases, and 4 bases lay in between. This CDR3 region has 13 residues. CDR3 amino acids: CASSVGDTDTQYF. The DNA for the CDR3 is TGTGCCAGCAGCGTAGGCGACACAGATACGCAGTATTTT.

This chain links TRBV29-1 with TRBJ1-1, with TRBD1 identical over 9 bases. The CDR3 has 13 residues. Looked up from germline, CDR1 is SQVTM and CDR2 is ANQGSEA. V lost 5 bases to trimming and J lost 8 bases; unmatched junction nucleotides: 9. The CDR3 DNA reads TGCAGCGTTCTCGGACAGGGGCCCCCGGAAGCTTTCTTT. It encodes CSVLGQGPPEAFF.

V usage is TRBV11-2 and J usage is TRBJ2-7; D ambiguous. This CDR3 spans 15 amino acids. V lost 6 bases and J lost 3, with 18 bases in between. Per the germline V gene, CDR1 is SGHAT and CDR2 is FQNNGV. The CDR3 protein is CASSVSGFLFYEQYF. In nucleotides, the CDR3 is TGTGCCAGCAGTGTGTCCGGTTTCTTGTTCTACGAGCAGTACTTC.

CDR3 sequence (DNA): TGTGCCAGCAGCCCCGGGACTAGCGGGAGGGCCTATAGTGAGCAGTTCTTC. It specifies CASSPGTSGRAYSEQFF. This chain connects TRBV5-8 to TRBJ2-1; 16 bases align to TRBD2. The CDR3 is 17 residues long. The ends lost 4 bases at V and 9 bases at J; junction bases unmatched: 10. The germline gives CDR1 SGHTS, CDR2 YDEGEE.

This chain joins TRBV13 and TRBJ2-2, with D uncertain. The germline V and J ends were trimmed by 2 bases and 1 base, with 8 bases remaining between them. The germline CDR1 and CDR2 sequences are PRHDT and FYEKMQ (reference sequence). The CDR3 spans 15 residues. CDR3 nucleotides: TGTGCCAGCAGCTTACGTTTAGGGAACACCGGGGAGCTGTTTTTT. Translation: CASSLRLGNTGELFF.

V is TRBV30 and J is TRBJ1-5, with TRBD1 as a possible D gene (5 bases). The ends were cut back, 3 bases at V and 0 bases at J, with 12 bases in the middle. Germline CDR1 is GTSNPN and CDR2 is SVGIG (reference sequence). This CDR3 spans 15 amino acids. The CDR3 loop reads CAWRRGGDSNQPQHF. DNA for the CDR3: TGTGCCTGGAGAAGGGGCGGGGATAGCAATCAGCCCCAGCATTTT.

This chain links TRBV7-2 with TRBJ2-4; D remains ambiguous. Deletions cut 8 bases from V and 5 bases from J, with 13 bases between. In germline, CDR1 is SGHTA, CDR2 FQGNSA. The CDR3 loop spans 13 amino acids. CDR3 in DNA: TGTGCCAGCTCAGCTTACCTGGAAAACATTCAGTACTTC. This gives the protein CASSAYLENIQYF. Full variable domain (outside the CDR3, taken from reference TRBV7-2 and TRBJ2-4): GAGVSQSPSNKVTEKGKDVELRCDPISGHTALYWYRQSLGQGLEFLIYFQGNSAPDKSGLPSDRFSAERTGGSVSTLTIQRTQQEDSAVYLCASSAYLENIQYFGAGTRLSVL.

CDR3 sequence: CASSLRIRGSGNTIYF. The CDR3 bases are TGTGCCAGCAGCTTACGTATCAGGGGGTCTGGAAACACCATATATTTT. This rearrangement joins TRBV7-8 to TRBJ1-3; 7 bases are shared with TRBD1. V dropped 2 bases and J dropped 1; count of bases not matched to a gene: 5. Germline V gene data show CDR1 as SGHVS and CDR2 as FQNEAQ. CDR3 size: 16 residues. Supplemented by reference TRBV7-8 and TRBJ1-3, the full variable domain reads GAGVSQSPRYKVAKRGQDVALRCDPISGHVSLFWYQQALGQGPEFLTYFQNEAQLDKSGLPSDRFFAERPEGSVSTLKIQRTQQEDSAVYLCASSLRIRGSGNTIYFGEGSWLTVV.

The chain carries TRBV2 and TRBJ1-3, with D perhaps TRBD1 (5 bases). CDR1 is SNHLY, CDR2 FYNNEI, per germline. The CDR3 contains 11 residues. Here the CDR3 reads CGDGDGNTIYF. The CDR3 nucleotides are TGTGGGGACGGGGACGGAAACACCATATATTTT.

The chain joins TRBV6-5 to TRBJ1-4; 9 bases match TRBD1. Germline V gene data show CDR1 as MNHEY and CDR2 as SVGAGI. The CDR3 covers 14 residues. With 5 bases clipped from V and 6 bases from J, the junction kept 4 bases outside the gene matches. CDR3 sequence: CASSPQGAHEKLFF. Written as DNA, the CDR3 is TGTGCCAGCAGTCCACAGGGGGCACATGAAAAACTGTTTTTT.

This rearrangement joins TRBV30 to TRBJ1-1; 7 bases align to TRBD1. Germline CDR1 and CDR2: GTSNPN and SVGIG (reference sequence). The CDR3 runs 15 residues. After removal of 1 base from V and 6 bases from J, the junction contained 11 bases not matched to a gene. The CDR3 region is CAWSAPGRGHSEAFF. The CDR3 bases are TGTGCCTGGAGTGCGCCAGGGAGGGGGCACTCTGAAGCTTTCTTT.

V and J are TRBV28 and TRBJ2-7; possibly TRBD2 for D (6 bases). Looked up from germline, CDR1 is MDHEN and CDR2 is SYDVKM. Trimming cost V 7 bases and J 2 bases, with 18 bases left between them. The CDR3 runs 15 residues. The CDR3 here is CASTASGWNAYEQYF. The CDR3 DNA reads TGTGCCAGCACCGCGAGCGGGTGGAACGCCTACGAGCAGTACTTC.

CDR3: CASSLYEGTTDTQYF. The CDR3 DNA sequence: TGTGCCAGCAGCTTATATGAGGGGACGACAGATACGCAGTATTTT. V and J are TRBV7-9 and TRBJ2-3; D possibly uses TRBD1 or TRBD2 (5 bases each). CDR1 is SEHNR and CDR2 is FQNEAQ in the germline V gene (reference sequence). This CDR3 is 15 amino acids long. Trimming pared 2 bases from V and 3 bases from J, leaving 12 bases between.

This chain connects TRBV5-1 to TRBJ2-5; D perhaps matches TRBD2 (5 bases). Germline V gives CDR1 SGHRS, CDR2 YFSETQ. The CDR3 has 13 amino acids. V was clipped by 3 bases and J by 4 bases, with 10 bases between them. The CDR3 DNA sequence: TGCGCCAGCAGCTACGGGGTGGTAGAGACCCAGTACTTC. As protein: CASSYGVVETQYF.

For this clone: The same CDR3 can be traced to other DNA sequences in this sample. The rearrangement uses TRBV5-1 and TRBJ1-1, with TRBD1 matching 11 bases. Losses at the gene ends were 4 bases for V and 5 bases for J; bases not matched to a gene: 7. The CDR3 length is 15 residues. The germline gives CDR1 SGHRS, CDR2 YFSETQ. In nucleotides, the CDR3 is TGCGCCAGCAGCCTGGCGGGACAGGGGGAAACTGAAGCTTTCTTT. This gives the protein CASSLAGQGETEAFF.

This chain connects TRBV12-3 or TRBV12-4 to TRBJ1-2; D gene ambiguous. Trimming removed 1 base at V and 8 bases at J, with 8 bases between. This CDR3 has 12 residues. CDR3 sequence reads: CASSLDAAGYTF. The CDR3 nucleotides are TGTGCCAGCAGTTTAGACGCGGCGGGCTACACCTTC.

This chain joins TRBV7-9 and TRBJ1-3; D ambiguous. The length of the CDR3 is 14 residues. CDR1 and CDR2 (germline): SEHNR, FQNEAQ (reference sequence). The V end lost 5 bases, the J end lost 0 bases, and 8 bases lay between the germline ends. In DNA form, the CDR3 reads TGTGCCAGCAGCGCGGGGAGCTCTGGAAACACCATATATTTT. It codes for CASSAGSSGNTIYF.

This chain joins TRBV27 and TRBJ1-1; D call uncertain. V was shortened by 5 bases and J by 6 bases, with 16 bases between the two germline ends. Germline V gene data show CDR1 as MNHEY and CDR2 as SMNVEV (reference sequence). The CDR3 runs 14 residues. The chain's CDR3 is CASSHRTPRPEAFF. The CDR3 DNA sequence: TGTGCCAGCAGTCACCGGACCCCGCGCCCTGAAGCTTTCTTT.

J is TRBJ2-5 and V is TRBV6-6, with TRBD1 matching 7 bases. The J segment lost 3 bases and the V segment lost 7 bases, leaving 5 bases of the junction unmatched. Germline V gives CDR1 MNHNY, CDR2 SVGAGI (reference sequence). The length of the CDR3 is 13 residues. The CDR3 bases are TGTGCCAGCACCCGACAGGGAGAAGAGACCCAGTACTTC. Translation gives CASTRQGEETQYF.

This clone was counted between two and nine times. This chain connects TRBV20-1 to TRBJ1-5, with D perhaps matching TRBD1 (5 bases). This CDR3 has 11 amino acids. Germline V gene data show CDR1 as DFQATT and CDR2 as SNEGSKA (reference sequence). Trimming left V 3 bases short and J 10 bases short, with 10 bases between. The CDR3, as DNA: TGCAGTGCTAGGCAGGGCGGCCCCCAGCATTTT. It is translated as CSARQGGPQHF.

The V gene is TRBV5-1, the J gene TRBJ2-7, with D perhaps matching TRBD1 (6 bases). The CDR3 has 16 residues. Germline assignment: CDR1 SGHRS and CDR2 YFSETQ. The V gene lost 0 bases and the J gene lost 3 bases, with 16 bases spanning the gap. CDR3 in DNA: TGCGCCAGCAGCTTGGAGTCCACAGGGAACTTCTACGAGCAGTACTTC. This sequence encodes CASSLESTGNFYEQYF.

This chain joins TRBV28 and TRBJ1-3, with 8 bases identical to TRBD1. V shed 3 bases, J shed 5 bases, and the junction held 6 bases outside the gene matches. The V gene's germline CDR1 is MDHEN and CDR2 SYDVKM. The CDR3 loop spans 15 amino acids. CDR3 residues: CASSFLQGGRNTIYF. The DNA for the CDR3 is TGTGCCAGCAGTTTTCTACAGGGGGGGCGAAACACCATATATTTT.

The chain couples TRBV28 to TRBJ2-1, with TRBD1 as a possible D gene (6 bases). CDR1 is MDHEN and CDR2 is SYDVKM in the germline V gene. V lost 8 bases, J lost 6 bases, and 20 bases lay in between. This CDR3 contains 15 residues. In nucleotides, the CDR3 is TGTGCCAGCGCCCTCCGGGACACAGTGGGCAATGAGCAGTTCTTC. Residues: CASALRDTVGNEQFF. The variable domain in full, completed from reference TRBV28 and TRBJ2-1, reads DVKVTQSSRYLVKRTGEKVFLECVQDMDHENMFWYRQDPGLGLRLIYFSYDVKMKEKGDIPEGYSVSREKKERFSLILESASTNQTSMYLCASALRDTVGNEQFFGPGTRLTVL.

CDR3 nucleotide sequence: TGCGCCAGCAGCTTGGCCGGGGACTCTGGAAACACCATATATTTT. Residues: CASSLAGDSGNTIYF. The chain employs TRBV5-1 and TRBJ1-3; D not resolved. The CDR3 is made up of 15 amino acids. V was trimmed by 0 bases and J by 0 bases, leaving 7 bases between them. The germline CDR1 and CDR2 sequences are SGHRS and YFSETQ.

The CDR3 sequence is CASSVVGDQPQHF. CDR3 nucleotide sequence: TGTGCCAGCAGTGTAGTAGGAGATCAGCCCCAGCATTTT. The chain uses TRBV2 and TRBJ1-5; D gene uncertain. The CDR3 sequence is 13 residues long. Trimming stripped 4 bases from V and 5 bases from J, with 9 bases between. Germline V lookup: CDR1 SNHLY, CDR2 FYNNEI.

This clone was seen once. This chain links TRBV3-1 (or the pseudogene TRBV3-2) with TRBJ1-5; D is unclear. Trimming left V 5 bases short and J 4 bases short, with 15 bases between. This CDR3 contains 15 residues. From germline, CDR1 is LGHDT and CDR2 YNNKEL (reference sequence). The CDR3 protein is CASSMGSLANQPQHF. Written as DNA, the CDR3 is TGTGCCAGCAGCATGGGGTCCCTAGCTAATCAGCCCCAGCATTTT.